Sequencing of this TCR beta chain was carried out in a study of T cell changes during pregnancy in multiple sclerosis. The assay was immunoSEQ multiplex PCR, and TCRdb's table has in-frame clones only and misses some. The sample has more than 55,000 clones, roughly 92% seen once. The CDR3 has 12 amino acids. Per the germline V gene, CDR1 is LNHDA and CDR2 is SQIVND (reference sequence). Trimming took 7 bases from V and 4 from J; bases not matched to a gene: 3. The sequence was collected from a female donor with multiple sclerosis, enrolled in a pregnancy study. Source: peripheral blood, taken in the first trimester of pregnancy. The chain joins TRBV19 to TRBJ1-2; 7 nucleotides line up with TRBD1. CDR3 bases: TGTGCCAGTACCCGGACAGGCTATGGCTACACCTTC. It yields the protein CASTRTGYGYTF.